This T cell receptor (beta chain) came from a study of shared clonotypes between healthy human individuals. The assay ran at deep level. Profiled with immunoSEQ multiplex PCR; TCRdb holds only in-frame clones, not every one. There are about 580,000 clones in the sample; roughly 98% occur only once, and approximately 0.33% lies in the top ten. The naive CD8 population came from CD45RO-negative cells selected for CCR7, without terminally differentiated effector memory CD45RA+ cells. Sequencing was done on a sample of naive CD8+ T cells sorted from blood. This TCR came from a young man in good health.

CDR3 nucleotides: TGTGCCACCAGCAAGTTTGCTAGCGGGAGTGCAGATACGCAGTATTTT. It codes for CATSKFASGSADTQYF. The genes are TRBV15 and TRBJ2-3; 10 nucleotides line up with TRBD2. This CDR3 has 16 residues. Germline values: CDR1 LNHNV, CDR2 YYDKDF (reference sequence). V lost 4 bases and J lost 4; bases outside the gene matches: 8. Looking up the rest from reference TRBV15 and TRBJ2-3 gives the full variable domain: DAMVIQNPRYQVTQFGKPVTLSCSQTLNHNVMYWYQQKSSQAPKLLFHYYDKDFNNEADTPDNFQSRRPNTSFCFLDIRSPGLGDTAMYLCATSKFASGSADTQYFGPGTRLTVL.